Sequencing of this TCR beta chain was carried out in a study of tumor-infiltrating lymphocytes in primary liver carcinoma. Study findings and constraints: Tumors reached a significantly greater top-250-clone fraction than blood did (p = 0.039).

The CDR3 spans 15 residues. Germline loops: CDR1 SGHNT, CDR2 YENEEA. Trimming removed 9 bases at V and 4 bases at J, with 18 bases between. Synthesis of TCR beta cDNA was carried out from about 500 ng total RNA with a constant-region primer. Slightly modified ARM-PCR, run as three nested multiplex PCR rounds, produced the TCR beta libraries. Running around 9 cycles apiece, the first two PCR rounds relied on TRBV1-TRBV30 forward primers together with a C-beta reverse primer. TCRdb reanalysed the multiplex PCR reads using MiXCR and keeps one entry per CDR3 protein. The profile shows approximately 330,000 distinct CDR3 sequences, 65% of them singletons. As concerns this clonotype: Its antigen is unidentified.

Extraction also yielded germline DNA, while blood RNA was obtained from unsorted whole blood. This receptor was identified in a man in his forties with primary liver carcinoma and hepatitis B virus infection. The genes are TRBV11-3 and TRBJ2-2, with D unresolved. The sample was peripheral blood. The CDR3 loop is CARWCLKAITGELFF. The CDR3 DNA reads TGTGCCAGGTGGTGCCTTAAAGCCATCACCGGGGAGCTGTTTTTT.